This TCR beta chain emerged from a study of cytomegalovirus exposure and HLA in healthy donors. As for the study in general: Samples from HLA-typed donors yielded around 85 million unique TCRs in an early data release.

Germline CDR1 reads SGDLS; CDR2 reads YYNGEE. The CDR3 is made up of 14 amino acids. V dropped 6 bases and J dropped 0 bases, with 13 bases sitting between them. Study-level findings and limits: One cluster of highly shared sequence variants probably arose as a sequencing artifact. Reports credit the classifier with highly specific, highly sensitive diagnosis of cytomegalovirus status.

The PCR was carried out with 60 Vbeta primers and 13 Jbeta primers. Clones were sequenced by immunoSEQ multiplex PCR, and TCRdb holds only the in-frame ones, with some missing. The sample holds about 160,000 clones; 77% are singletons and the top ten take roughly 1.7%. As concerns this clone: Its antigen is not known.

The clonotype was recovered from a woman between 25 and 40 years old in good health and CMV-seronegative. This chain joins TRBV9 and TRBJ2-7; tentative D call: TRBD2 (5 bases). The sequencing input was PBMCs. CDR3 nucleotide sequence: TGTGCCAGCAATCTGGGAGAAATCTCCTACGAGCAGTACTTC. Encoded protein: CASNLGEISYEQYF.